In this sample, the clone carrying this T cell receptor beta chain turned up a few times. TCRdb passed the RT-PCR reads through MiXCR, listing each CDR3 protein once. The repertoire holds about 650,000 distinct CDR3 sequences, 15% to 19% seen once, with roughly 12% in the top ten. This sample was taken from a study of response to subunit inactivated influenza vaccine. The germline V gene has CDR1 DFQATT and CDR2 SNEGSKA (reference sequence). The CDR3 contains 16 residues. Trimming cost V 0 bases and J 0 bases, with 12 bases left between them. V is TRBV20-1 and J is TRBJ2-1; TRBD1 might be the D (7 bases). The sequence was obtained from a man aged 45-65 years who received an inactivated influenza vaccine. Source: PBMCs from blood, taken about 12 days after vaccination. CDR3 region: CSARDQGGRSYNEQFF. The DNA for the CDR3 is TGCAGTGCTAGAGATCAGGGGGGTCGCTCCTACAATGAGCAGTTCTTC.